This TCR beta chain derives from a study of cytomegalovirus exposure and HLA in healthy donors. As for the study in general: Inside one of the first data releases sat 85 million or so unique TCRs taken from HLA-typed donors.

The PCR employed 60 Vbeta primers together with 13 Jbeta primers. Clones were sequenced by immunoSEQ multiplex PCR, and TCRdb holds only the in-frame ones, with some missing. This sample has some 150,000 clones, with around two thirds found just once. With regard to this clone: Its matching antigen is unknown.

Regarding the study as a whole: Later on, an analysis showed TCR association rates differing by HLA locus, with DRB1 the most and HLA-C the fewest. About 87% or about 30% of the time was how often most TCR beta V segments were productive, according to an earlier analysis. Most observed TCR sequences were rare, whereas some public TCRs were detected in many donors.

The CDR3 is 13 residues long. Trimming shortened V by 6 bases and J by 5 bases, and 11 bases separated the two germline ends. Germline V gene sequence: CDR1 MNHEY, CDR2 SVGAGI. J is TRBJ1-5 and V is TRBV6-5; tentatively, D is TRBD1 (6 bases). This TCR was sampled from a woman aged 35 to 49 in good health and CMV-seronegative. The sample was PBMCs. In DNA, the CDR3 is TGTGCCAGCAGCCGGGACACTGATCAGCCCCAGCATTTT. As protein: CASSRDTDQPQHF.